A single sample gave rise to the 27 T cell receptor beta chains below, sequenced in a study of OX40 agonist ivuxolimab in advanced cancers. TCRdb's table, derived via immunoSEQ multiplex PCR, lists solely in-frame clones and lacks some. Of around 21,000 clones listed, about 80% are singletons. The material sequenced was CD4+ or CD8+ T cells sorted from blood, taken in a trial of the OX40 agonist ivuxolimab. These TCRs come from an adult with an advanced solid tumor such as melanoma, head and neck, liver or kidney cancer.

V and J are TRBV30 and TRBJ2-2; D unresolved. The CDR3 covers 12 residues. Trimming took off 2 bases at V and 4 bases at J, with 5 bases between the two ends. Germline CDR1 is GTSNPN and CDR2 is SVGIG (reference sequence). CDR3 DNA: TGTGCCTGGAGTCCGTCCACCGGGGAGCTGTTTTTT. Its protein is CAWSPSTGELFF.

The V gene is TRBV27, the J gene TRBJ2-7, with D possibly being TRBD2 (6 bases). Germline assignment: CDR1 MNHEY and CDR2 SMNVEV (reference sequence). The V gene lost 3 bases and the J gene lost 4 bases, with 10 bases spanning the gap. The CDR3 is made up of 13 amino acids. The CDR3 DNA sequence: TGTGCCAGCAGTTTTTCAGGGAGGTACGAGCAGTACTTC. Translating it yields CASSFSGRYEQYF.

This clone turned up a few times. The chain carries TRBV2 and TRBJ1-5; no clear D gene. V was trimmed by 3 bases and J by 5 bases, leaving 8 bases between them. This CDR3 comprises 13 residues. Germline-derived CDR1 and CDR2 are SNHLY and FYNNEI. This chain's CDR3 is CASSESPYQPQHF. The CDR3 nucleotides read TGTGCCAGCAGTGAGTCCCCCTATCAGCCCCAGCATTTT.

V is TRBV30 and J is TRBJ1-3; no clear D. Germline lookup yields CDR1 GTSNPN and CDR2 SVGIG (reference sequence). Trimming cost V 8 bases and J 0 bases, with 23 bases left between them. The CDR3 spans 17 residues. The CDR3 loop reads CAIRRRATVYSGNTIYF. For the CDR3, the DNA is TGTGCCATACGTCGTCGAGCTACAGTCTACTCTGGAAACACCATATATTTT.

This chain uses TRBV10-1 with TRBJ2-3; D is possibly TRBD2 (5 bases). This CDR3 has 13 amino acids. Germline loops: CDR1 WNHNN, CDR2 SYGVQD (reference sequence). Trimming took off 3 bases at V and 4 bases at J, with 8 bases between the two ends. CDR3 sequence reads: CASSDRRADTQYF. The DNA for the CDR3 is TGCGCCAGCAGTGATAGGCGGGCAGATACGCAGTATTTT.

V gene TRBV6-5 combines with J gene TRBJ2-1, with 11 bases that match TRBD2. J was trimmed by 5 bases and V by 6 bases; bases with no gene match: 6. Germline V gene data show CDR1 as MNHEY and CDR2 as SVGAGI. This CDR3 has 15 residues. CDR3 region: CASSSLAGGHNEQFF. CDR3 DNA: TGTGCCAGCAGCTCCTTAGCGGGGGGGCACAATGAGCAGTTCTTC.

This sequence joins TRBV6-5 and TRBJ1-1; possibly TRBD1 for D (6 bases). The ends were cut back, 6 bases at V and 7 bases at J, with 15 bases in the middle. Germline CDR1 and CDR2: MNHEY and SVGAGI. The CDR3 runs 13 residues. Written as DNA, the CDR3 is TGTGCCAGCAGGCTAAACAGGGCCTTTGAAGCTTTCTTT. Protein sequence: CASRLNRAFEAFF.

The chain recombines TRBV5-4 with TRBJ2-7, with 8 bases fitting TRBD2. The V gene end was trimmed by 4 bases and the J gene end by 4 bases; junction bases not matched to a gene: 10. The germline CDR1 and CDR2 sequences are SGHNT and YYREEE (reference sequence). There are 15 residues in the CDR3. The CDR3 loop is CASSLLPGTSYEQYF. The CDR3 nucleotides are TGTGCCAGCAGCCTATTGCCCGGGACTAGTTACGAGCAGTACTTC.

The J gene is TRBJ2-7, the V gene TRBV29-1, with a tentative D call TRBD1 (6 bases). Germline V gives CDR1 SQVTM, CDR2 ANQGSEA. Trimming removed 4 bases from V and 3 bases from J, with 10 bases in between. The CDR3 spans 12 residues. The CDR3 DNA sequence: TGCAGCGTTGGGACAGTTGGCTACGAGCAGTACTTC. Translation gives CSVGTVGYEQYF.

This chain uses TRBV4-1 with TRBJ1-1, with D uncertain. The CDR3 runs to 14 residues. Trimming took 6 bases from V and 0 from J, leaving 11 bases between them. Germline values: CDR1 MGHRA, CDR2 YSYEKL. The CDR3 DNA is TGCGCCAGCAGTGGAAGGACCATGAACACTGAAGCTTTCTTT. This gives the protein CASSGRTMNTEAFF.

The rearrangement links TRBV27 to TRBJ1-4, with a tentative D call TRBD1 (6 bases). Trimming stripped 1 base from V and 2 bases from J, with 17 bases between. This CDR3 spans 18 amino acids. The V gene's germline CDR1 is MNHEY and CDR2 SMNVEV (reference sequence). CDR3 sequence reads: CASSLLGGGRGTNEKLFF. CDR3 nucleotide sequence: TGTGCCAGCAGTTTATTGGGCGGGGGGCGAGGTACTAATGAAAAACTGTTTTTT.

CDR3 in amino acids: CASSYVGVGTDTQYF. The DNA of the CDR3 is TGTGCCAGCAGTTACGTTGGGGTCGGCACAGATACGCAGTATTTT. V is TRBV6-5 and J is TRBJ2-3; D call uncertain. The V gene's germline CDR1 is MNHEY and CDR2 SVGAGI. The CDR3 covers 15 residues. V lost 2 bases and J 1 base, leaving 10 bases between the germline ends.

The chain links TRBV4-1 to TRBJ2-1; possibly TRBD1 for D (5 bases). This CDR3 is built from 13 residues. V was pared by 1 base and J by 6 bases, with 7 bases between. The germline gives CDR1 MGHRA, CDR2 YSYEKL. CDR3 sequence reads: CASSQARVNEQFF. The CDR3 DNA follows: TGCGCCAGCAGCCAAGCCAGGGTCAATGAGCAGTTCTTC.

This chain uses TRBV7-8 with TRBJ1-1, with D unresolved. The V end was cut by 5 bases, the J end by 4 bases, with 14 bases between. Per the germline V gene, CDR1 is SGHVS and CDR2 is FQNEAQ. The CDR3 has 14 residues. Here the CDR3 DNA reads TGTGCCAGCAGCCCTAAAAGGGTTTCCACTGAAGCTTTCTTT. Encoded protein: CASSPKRVSTEAFF.

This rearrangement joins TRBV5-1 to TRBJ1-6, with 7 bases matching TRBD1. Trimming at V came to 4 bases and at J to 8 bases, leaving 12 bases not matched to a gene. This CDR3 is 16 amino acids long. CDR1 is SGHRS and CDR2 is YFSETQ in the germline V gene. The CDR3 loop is CASSPTGTFSHSPLHF. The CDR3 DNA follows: TGCGCCAGCAGCCCGACAGGGACCTTCTCTCATTCACCCCTCCACTTT.

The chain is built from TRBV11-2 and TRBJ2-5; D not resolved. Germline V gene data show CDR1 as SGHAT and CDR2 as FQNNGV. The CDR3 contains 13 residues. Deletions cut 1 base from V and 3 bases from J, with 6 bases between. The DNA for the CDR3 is TGTGCCAGCAGCTTAGGTCCGGAAGAGACCCAGTACTTC. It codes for CASSLGPEETQYF.

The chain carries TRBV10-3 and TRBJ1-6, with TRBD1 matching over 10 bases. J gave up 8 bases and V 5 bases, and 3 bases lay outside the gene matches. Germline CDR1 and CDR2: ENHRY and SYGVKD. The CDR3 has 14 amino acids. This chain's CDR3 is CAISRTGGDSPLHF. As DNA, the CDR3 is TGTGCCATCAGTCGGACAGGGGGAGATTCACCCCTCCACTTT.

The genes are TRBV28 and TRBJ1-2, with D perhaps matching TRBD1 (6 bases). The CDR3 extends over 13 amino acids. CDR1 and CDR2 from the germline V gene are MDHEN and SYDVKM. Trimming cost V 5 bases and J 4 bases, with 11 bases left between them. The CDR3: CASSPGVLYGYTF. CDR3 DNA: TGTGCCAGCAGTCCAGGGGTACTCTATGGCTACACCTTC.

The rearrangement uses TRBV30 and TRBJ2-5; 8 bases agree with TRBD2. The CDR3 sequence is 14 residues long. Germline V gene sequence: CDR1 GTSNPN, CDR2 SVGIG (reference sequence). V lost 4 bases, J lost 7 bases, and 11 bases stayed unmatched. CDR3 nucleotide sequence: TGTGCCTGGACATGGGCGGGAGGAAAGGGGACCCAGTACTTC. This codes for CAWTWAGGKGTQYF.

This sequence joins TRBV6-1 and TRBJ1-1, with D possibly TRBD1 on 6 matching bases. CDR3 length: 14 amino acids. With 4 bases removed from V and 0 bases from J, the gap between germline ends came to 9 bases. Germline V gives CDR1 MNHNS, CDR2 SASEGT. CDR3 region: CASSATGLNTEAFF. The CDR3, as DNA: TGTGCCAGCAGTGCAACAGGGTTGAACACTGAAGCTTTCTTT.

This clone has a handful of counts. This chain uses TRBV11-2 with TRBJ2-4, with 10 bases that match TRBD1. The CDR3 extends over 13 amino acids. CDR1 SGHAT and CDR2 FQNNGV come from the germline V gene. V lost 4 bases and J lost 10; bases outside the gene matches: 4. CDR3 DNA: TGTGCCAGCAGCTGGGGGGACAGGGGTATTCAGTACTTC. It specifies CASSWGDRGIQYF.

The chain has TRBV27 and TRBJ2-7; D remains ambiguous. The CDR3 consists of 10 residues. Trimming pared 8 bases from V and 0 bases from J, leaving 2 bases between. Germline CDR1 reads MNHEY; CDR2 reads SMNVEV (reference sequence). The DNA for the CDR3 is TGTGCCAGCCTCTCCTACGAGCAGTACTTC. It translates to CASLSYEQYF.

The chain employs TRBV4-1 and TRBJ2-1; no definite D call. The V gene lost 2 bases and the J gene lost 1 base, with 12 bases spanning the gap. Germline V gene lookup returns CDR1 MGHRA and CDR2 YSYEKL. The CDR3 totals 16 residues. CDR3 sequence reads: CASSQLGSLSYNEQFF. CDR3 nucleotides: TGCGCCAGCAGCCAACTGGGCTCCTTATCCTACAATGAGCAGTTCTTC.

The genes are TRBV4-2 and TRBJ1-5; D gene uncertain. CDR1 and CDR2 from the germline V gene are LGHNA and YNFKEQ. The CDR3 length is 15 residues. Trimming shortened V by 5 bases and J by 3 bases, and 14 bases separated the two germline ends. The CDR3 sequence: CASSLNSENNQPQHF. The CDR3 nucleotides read TGTGCCAGCAGCTTGAACAGTGAAAACAATCAGCCCCAGCATTTT.

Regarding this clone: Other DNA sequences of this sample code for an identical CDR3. CDR3 bases: TGTGCCAGTAGTATAAGGAGGGGGGGCCGGACCGGGGAGCTGTTTTTT. Amino acids: CASSIRRGGRTGELFF. J is TRBJ2-2 and V is TRBV19; maybe TRBD2 (7 bases). Trimming shortened V by 2 bases and J by 5 bases, and 15 bases separated the two germline ends. Germline CDR1 is LNHDA and CDR2 is SQIVND (reference sequence). This CDR3 region has 16 residues.

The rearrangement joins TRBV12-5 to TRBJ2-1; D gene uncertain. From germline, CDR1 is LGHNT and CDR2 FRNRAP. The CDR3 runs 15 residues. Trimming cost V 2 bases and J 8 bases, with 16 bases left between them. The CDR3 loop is CASGLRPGVRDEQFF. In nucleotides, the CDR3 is TGTGCTAGTGGTTTGCGTCCTGGGGTTAGGGATGAGCAGTTCTTC.

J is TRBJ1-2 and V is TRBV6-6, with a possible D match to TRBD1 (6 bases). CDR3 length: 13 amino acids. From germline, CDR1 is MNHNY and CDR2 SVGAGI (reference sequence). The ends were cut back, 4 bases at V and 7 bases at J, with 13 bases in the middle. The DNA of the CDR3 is TGTGCCAGCAGTTCGGGGGGCTTGTTTGGCTACACCTTC. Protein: CASSSGGLFGYTF.